These 28 T cell receptor beta chains originate from one sample sequenced in a study of breast tumors, draining lymph nodes, adjacent tissues. MiXCR, applied by TCRdb to the multiplex PCR reads, yields one record per CDR3 protein. The sample shows nearly 110,000 distinct CDR3 sequences, 30% of them seen only once. The lymph nodes were axillary draining lymph nodes from breast cancer patients. Sequenced material: axillary lymph node tissue. The origin of the receptors is a female donor with breast cancer. Some clones in this sample may be carry-over from other donors' samples.

Note on this clonotype: This CDR3 fails to terminate in the conserved phenylalanine or tryptophan, so it likely reflects a read error. The gene calls are TRBV2 and TRBJ2-7; D possibly corresponds to TRBD2 (6 bases). V was trimmed by 4 bases and J by 3 bases, leaving 13 bases between them. CDR1 is SNHLY, CDR2 FYNNEI, per germline. The CDR3 loop spans 14 amino acids. Here the CDR3 reads CASSASREDYEQYL. CDR3 sequence (DNA): TGTGCCAGCAGTGCTAGCAGGGAGGACTACGAGCAGTACCTC.

As regards this clonotype: Mismatch with germline at one junction end may stem from a read error. The chain joins TRBV6-6 to TRBJ2-1; TRBD2 matches at 10 bases. The germline CDR1 and CDR2 sequences are MNHNY and SVGAGI (reference sequence). The CDR3 has 15 amino acids. The CDR3 loop reads CASSYEASGSYEQFF. As DNA, the CDR3 is TGCGCCAGCAGTTACGAGGCTAGCGGGAGTTACGAGCAGTTCTTC.

Of note for this clonotype: At one end the junction does not follow the germline gene, possibly because of a read error. The chain joins TRBV2 to TRBJ1-2; no clear D gene. Germline V lookup: CDR1 SNHLY, CDR2 FYNNEI. The CDR3 loop spans 13 amino acids. The CDR3: CASSGISNYGQPF. Here the CDR3 DNA reads TGTGCCAGCAGCGGAATTTCTAACTATGGCCAGCCCTTC.

There are many counts of this clonotype. This could be a read error, since a much larger clone is one nucleotide away. In DNA, the CDR3 is TGCAGTGCTAGAACCCGGACAGGGGGCACTAAGTCCTACGAGCAGTACTTC. Its protein product is CSARTRTGGTKSYEQYF. This rearrangement joins TRBV20-1 to TRBJ2-7, with 11 positions matching TRBD1. The V gene end was trimmed by 2 bases and the J gene end by 1 base; junction bases not matched to a gene: 10. CDR1 DFQATT and CDR2 SNEGSKA come from the germline V gene (reference sequence). The CDR3 has 17 residues.

With regard to this clonotype: A single base separates this from a much larger clone, so it may be a read error. This chain uses TRBV18 with TRBJ1-2; 7 bases align to TRBD1. Looked up from germline, CDR1 is KGHSH and CDR2 is LQKENI. The length of the CDR3 is 13 residues. CDR3 amino acids: CASSEGAIEGCTF. The CDR3 region has the DNA TGTGCCAGCTCAGAGGGGGCAATTGAGGGCTGCACCTTC.

The rearrangement uses TRBV20-1 and TRBJ2-6, with unresolved D. V was cut by 5 bases and J by 4 bases, with 6 bases left in between. Germline assignment: CDR1 DFQATT and CDR2 SNEGSKA (reference sequence). The CDR3 contains 12 residues. The DNA for the CDR3 is TGCAGTGCTCACCTCGGGGCCAACGTCCTGACTTTC. It yields the protein CSAHLGANVLTF.

This clonotype was detected only a few times. The junction shows a germline mismatch at one end, possibly a read error. The V and J genes are TRBV6-2 or TRBV6-3 and TRBJ2-1; 8 bases line up with TRBD1. The CDR3 consists of 16 residues. Germline V lookup: CDR1 MNHEY, CDR2 SVGEGT. The CDR3 sequence: CASSHSRAGGSHEQFF. CDR3 bases: TGTGCCAGCAGTCACTCGAGGGCAGGGGGCTCGCATGAGCAGTTCTTC.

J is TRBJ2-2 and V is TRBV29-1, with D tentatively TRBD1 (5 bases). From germline, CDR1 is SQVTM and CDR2 ANQGSEA. V was trimmed by 7 bases and J by 1 base, leaving 16 bases between them. The CDR3 has 15 residues. CDR3 in amino acids: CSALDRGGNTGELFF. CDR3 in DNA: TGCAGCGCCCTCGATAGGGGTGGGAACACCGGGGAGCTGTTTTTT.

The J gene is TRBJ1-6, the V gene TRBV7-9, with 9 bases fitting TRBD1. CDR1 is SEHNR, CDR2 FQNEAQ, per germline (reference sequence). Trimming cost V 4 bases and J 9 bases; bases outside gene matches: 7. The CDR3 totals 15 residues. The CDR3 loop is CASSSTGQGGSPLHF. CDR3 coding DNA: TGTGCCAGCAGCTCAACGGGACAGGGTGGTTCACCCCTCCACTTT.

As concerns this clonotype: A single base separates this from a much larger clone, so it may be a read error. The gene calls are TRBV6-6 and TRBJ2-7, with a tentative D call TRBD1 (5 bases). Trimming left V 7 bases short and J 7 bases short, with 20 bases between. CDR1 MNHNY and CDR2 SVGAGI come from the germline V gene (reference sequence). The CDR3 covers 14 residues. In DNA, the CDR3 is TGTGCCAGCATTCCCCCGGACCTCCCAGGGGAGCAGTACTTC. It encodes CASIPPDLPGEQYF.

This clonotype was counted ten times or more. V and J are TRBV6-2 or TRBV6-3 and TRBJ2-5, with 8 bases lining up with TRBD2. The CDR3 extends over 15 amino acids. The V gene's germline CDR1 is MNHEY and CDR2 SVGEGT. V shed 5 bases, J shed 2 bases, and the junction held 7 bases outside the gene matches. The DNA of the CDR3 is TGTGCCAGCAGTCACGGGGCTAGCGGGCAAGAGACCCAGTACTTC. Translating it yields CASSHGASGQETQYF.

This clonotype was observed many times. The chain joins TRBV6-5 to TRBJ2-3, with 8 bases lining up with TRBD1. J was trimmed by 3 bases and V by 2 bases; bases with no gene match: 4. The CDR3 has 15 residues. Germline CDR1 and CDR2: MNHEY and SVGAGI. The chain's CDR3 is CASSYQGAGTDTQYF. CDR3 bases: TGTGCCAGCAGTTACCAGGGGGCCGGTACAGATACGCAGTATTTT.

To note about this clonotype: A read error is possible here, since a much larger clone lies one base away. J is TRBJ1-2 and V is TRBV6-6, with 7 nucleotides matching TRBD1. Germline-derived CDR1 and CDR2 are MNHNY and SVGAGI (reference sequence). The CDR3 consists of 15 residues. Trimming took 4 bases from V and 7 from J; bases not matched to a gene: 12. The CDR3 reads CASSSPPGQNPGYTF. The CDR3 region has the DNA TGTGCCAGCAGTTCCCCACCGGGACAGAATCCTGGCTACACCTTC.

This clonotype was detected only once. This sequence joins TRBV19 and TRBJ2-7; D might be TRBD2 (6 bases). The CDR3 sequence is 14 residues long. Trimming took off 3 bases at V and 7 bases at J, with 16 bases between the two ends. Germline assignment: CDR1 LNHDA and CDR2 SQIVND (reference sequence). The CDR3 loop is CASSIRGRAGEQYF. The CDR3 DNA reads TGTGCCAGTAGTATCCGGGGGAGAGCCGGGGAGCAGTACTTC.

With respect to this clonotype: This may stem from a read error, because a much larger clone lies one nucleotide away. V is TRBV6-1 and J is TRBJ2-1, with 8 bases that match TRBD2. The CDR3 has 17 residues. The germline V gene has CDR1 MNHNS and CDR2 SASEGT. CDR3 sequence (DNA): TGTGCCAGCAGTAGACCTAGGACTAGCCTCTCCCACAATGAGCAGTTCTTC. Translation gives CASSRPRTSLSHNEQFF.

This clonotype was recorded only once. This chain connects TRBV29-1 to TRBJ2-7; TRBD1 agrees at 7 bases. V was pared by 4 bases and J by 5 bases, with 5 bases of the junction left unmatched. Per germline, CDR1 SQVTM and CDR2 ANQGSEA. The CDR3 consists of 12 residues. The CDR3 sequence is CSVAGQKNEQYF. The CDR3 bases are TGCAGCGTTGCGGGACAGAAGAACGAGCAGTACTTC.

This clonotype was seen repeatedly, ten times or more. V gene TRBV10-3 combines with J gene TRBJ1-2, with a tentative D call TRBD1 (6 bases). CDR3 size: 12 residues. V was pared by 10 bases and J by 3 bases, with 12 bases between. Germline V gives CDR1 ENHRY, CDR2 SYGVKD. The CDR3 sequence is CASTRGDYGYTF. The CDR3, as DNA: TGTGCCAGTACGAGGGGGGACTATGGCTACACCTTC.

The chain uses TRBV5-1 and TRBJ1-1; the D is unclear. Germline V gene sequence: CDR1 SGHRS, CDR2 YFSETQ. The CDR3 covers 14 residues. V was shortened by 0 bases and J by 4 bases, with 10 bases between the two germline ends. The DNA of the CDR3 is TGCGCCAGCAGCTTGGGCGACTGGTCCACTGAAGCTTTCTTT. This sequence encodes CASSLGDWSTEAFF.

The gene calls are TRBV7-6 and TRBJ2-2, with TRBD2 matching 13 bases. The CDR3 covers 16 residues. V lost 5 bases and J lost 4; bases outside the gene matches: 4. Looked up from germline, CDR1 is SGHVS and CDR2 is FNYEAQ. The CDR3 nucleotides are TGTGCCAGCAGCAGGACTAGCGGGAGTGGCACCGGGGAGCTGTTTTTT. It codes for CASSRTSGSGTGELFF.

This clonotype was counted at least ten times. The chain joins TRBV20-1 to TRBJ2-1, with D perhaps matching TRBD1 (5 bases). CDR3 length equals 17 residues. The ends were cut back, 0 bases at V and 4 bases at J, with 19 bases in the middle. From germline, CDR1 is DFQATT and CDR2 SNEGSKA (reference sequence). The CDR3 sequence: CSAREVIGALLYNEQFF. CDR3 nucleotide sequence: TGCAGTGCTAGAGAGGTGATAGGGGCCCTACTTTACAATGAGCAGTTCTTC.

This chain connects TRBV24-1 to TRBJ2-5; TRBD1 matches 10 bases. The CDR3 totals 16 residues. V gave up 3 bases and J gave up 2 bases; unmatched junction bases: 5. In germline, CDR1 is KGHDR, CDR2 SFDVKD. The DNA for the CDR3 is TGTGCCACCAGTGATCCGACGGGACAGGGGCAAGAGACCCAGTACTTC. This encodes CATSDPTGQGQETQYF.

The DNA for the CDR3 is TGCAGTGCTAGAGCGTCGAGGATTAATGAAAAACTGTTTTTT. Its protein product is CSARASRINEKLFF. The chain couples TRBV20-1 to TRBJ1-4; D gene unclear. V dropped 1 base and J dropped 4 bases, with 10 bases sitting between them. Per germline, CDR1 DFQATT and CDR2 SNEGSKA (reference sequence). This CDR3 contains 14 residues.

This chain uses TRBV18 with TRBJ1-1; D not resolved. Germline loops: CDR1 KGHSH, CDR2 LQKENI. Trimming left V 2 bases short and J 5 bases short, with 9 bases between. The CDR3 contains 13 residues. CDR3 loop: CASSPVWETEAFF. The CDR3 DNA sequence: TGTGCCAGCTCACCAGTCTGGGAGACTGAAGCTTTCTTT.

The sample holds many counts of this clonotype. In DNA, the CDR3 is TGTGCCAGCACAGCGGGCCACACCTACGAGCAGTACTTC. Translation: CASTAGHTYEQYF. The chain joins TRBV6-5 to TRBJ2-7, with D maybe TRBD2 (6 bases). This CDR3 comprises 13 residues. Looked up from germline, CDR1 is MNHEY and CDR2 is SVGAGI. The ends were cut back, 7 bases at V and 2 bases at J, with 12 bases in the middle.

This clonotype was seen many times. The rearrangement uses TRBV12-3 or TRBV12-4 and TRBJ2-5, with D possibly TRBD1 on 6 matching bases. The V and J ends lost 2 bases and 5 bases respectively, with 12 bases between them. This CDR3 contains 14 residues. In nucleotides, the CDR3 is TGTGCCAGCAGTTTAAGGGGGACGTTTGAGACCCAGTACTTC. This encodes CASSLRGTFETQYF.

This clonotype was observed at least ten times. The chain uses TRBV30 and TRBJ1-5, with D unclear. V gave up 3 bases and J gave up 4 bases, with 16 bases separating them. Germline CDR1 reads GTSNPN; CDR2 reads SVGIG (reference sequence). The CDR3 sequence is 15 residues long. This chain's CDR3 is CAWSVPGSQNQPQHF. The DNA for the CDR3 is TGTGCCTGGAGCGTCCCGGGGTCACAAAATCAGCCCCAGCATTTT.

Concerning this clonotype itself: In this CDR3 the conserved last residue, phenylalanine or tryptophan, is missing, so a read error is likely. The J gene is TRBJ2-5, the V gene TRBV20-1; 7 bases are a match to TRBD1. The CDR3 sequence is 12 residues long. Germline CDR1 DFQATT, CDR2 SNEGSKA (reference sequence). The DNA of the CDR3 is TGCAATGCTTCCCGACAGGGAGAGACCCAGTACTGC. Translated, it gives CNASRQGETQYC.

The table lists this clonotype with many counts. A much bigger clone sits one base away, suggesting this may be a read error. CDR3 coding DNA: TGCGCCAGCTCCGTCCAGGGGAATGAAAACCTGTTTTTT. Residues: CASSVQGNENLFF. The V and J genes are TRBV5-1 and TRBJ1-4; possible D gene TRBD1, 6 bases. The germline CDR1 and CDR2 sequences are SGHRS and YFSETQ. The CDR3 runs to 13 residues.